This TCR beta chain was sequenced during a study of blood T cell repertoires in COVID-19. About the study: Acute and convalescent COVID-19 specimens originated in the United States, Italy and Spain.

The length of the CDR3 is 15 residues. V lost 2 bases to trimming and J lost 5 bases, with 15 bases between them. Germline loops: CDR1 SGHVS, CDR2 FNYEAQ. In the authors' methods: Reference gene primer amplification in the assay estimated nucleated cell counts. Assay: immunoSEQ multiplex PCR; the TCRdb copy retains only in-frame clones and omits some. That table furnishes V, J and clone size, whereas the DNA furnished D and trimming. Found here are roughly 130,000 clones, approximately 80% of them singletons; the top ten hold about 2%. The TCR comes from a man aged 70 or older with acute or convalescent COVID-19. Material for sequencing was peripheral blood. The genes are TRBV7-6 and TRBJ2-5; perhaps TRBD1 as D (6 bases). The CDR3 is CASSLLPGAGETQYF. CDR3 DNA sequence: TGTGCCAGCAGCTTACTCCCAGGGGCAGGGGAGACCCAGTACTTC.